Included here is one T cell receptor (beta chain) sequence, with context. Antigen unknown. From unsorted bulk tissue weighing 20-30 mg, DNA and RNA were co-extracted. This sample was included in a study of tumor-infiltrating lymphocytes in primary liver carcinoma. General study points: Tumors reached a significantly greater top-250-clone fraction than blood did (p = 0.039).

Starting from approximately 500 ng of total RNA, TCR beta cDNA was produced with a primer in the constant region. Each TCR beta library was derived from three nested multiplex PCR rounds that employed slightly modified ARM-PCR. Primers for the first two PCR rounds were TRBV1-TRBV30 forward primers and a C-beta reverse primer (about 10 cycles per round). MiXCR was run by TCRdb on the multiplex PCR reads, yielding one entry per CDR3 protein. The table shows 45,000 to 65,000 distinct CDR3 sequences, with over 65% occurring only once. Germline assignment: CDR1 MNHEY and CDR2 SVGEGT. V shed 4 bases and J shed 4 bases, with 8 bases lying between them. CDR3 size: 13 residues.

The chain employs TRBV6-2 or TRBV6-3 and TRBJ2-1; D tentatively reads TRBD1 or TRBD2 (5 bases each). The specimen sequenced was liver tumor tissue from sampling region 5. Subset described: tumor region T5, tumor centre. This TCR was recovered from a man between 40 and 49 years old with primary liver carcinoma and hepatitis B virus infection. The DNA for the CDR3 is TGTGCCAGCAGTTGGGACGCTTACAATGAGCAGTTCTTC. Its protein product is CASSWDAYNEQFF.